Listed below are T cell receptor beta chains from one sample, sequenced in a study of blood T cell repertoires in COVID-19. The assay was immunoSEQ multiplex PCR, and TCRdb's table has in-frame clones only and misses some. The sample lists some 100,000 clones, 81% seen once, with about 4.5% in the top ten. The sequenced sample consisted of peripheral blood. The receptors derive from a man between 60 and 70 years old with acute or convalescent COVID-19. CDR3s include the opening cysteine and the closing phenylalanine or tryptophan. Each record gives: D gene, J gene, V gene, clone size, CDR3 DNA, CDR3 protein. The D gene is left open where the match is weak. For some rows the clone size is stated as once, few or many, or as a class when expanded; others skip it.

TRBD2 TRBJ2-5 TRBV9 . TGTGCCAGCAGCGTCCGAGGCGGGGGTGGAGAGACCCAGTACTTC CASSVRGGGGETQYF
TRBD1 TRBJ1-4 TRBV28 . TGTGCCAGCAGTAATACAGGGGAGGAAAAACTGTTTTTT CASSNTGEEKLFF
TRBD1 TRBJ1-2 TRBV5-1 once TGCGCCAGCAGCCACAACAGGGGGCAAGGCTACACCTTC CASSHNRGQGYTF
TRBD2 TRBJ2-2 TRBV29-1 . TGCAGCGTTGCGGCGGGAGGGAACACCGGGGAGCTGTTTTTT CSVAAGGNTGELFF
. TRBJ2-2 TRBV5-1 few TGCGCCAGCAGCTTTTCGGCGGGCCCCACCGGGGAGCTGTTTTTT CASSFSAGPTGELFF
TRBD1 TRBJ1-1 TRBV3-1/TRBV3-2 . TGTGCCAGCAGCCAAGCAGGGGGTTCGAACACTGAAGCTTTCTTT CASSQAGGSNTEAFF
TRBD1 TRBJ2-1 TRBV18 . TGTGCCAGCTCACCTAACAGGGGGCTACGGGACAATGAGCAGTTCTTC CASSPNRGLRDNEQFF
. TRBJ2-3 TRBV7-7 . TGTGCTAGCAGCTTAGGCGGGCTCAGCACAGATACGCAGTATTTT CASSLGGLSTDTQYF
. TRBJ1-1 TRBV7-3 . TGTGCCAGCAGCTTAACGCCAGGTGAAGCTTTCTTT CASSLTPGEAFF
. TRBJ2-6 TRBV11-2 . TGTGCCAGCAGCTTAAACCCAGGAACCTCTGGGGCCAACGTCCTGACTTTC CASSLNPGTSGANVLTF
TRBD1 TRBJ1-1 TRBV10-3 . TGTGCCATCAGGAGACAGGGAAAGACGAACACTGAAGCTTTCTTT CAIRRQGKTNTEAFF
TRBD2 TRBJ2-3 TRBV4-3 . TGCGCCAGCAGCCAAGAGAGGTGGGCGGGACTAGCGGGAGAGAATACGCAGTATTTT CASSQERWAGLAGENTQYF
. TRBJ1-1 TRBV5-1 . TGCGCCAGCAGCCCGATGGGGGGGCGGCGTTCTGAAGCTTTCTTT CASSPMGGRRSEAFF
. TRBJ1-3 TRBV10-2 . TGCGCCAGCAGCTGGGACAATGGAAACACCATATATTTT CASSWDNGNTIYF
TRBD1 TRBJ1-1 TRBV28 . TGTGCCAGCACCCCAGGGGGCCCGAACACTGAAGCTTTCTTT CASTPGGPNTEAFF
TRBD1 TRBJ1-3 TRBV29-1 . TGCAGCGTCGGACAGGGGACTGGTGGAAACACCATATATTTT CSVGQGTGGNTIYF
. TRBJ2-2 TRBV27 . TGTGCCAGCAGTTTATATCAAGGGGCCGGGGAGCTGTTTTTT CASSLYQGAGELFF
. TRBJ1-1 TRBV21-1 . TGTGCCAGCAGCAAAGGCCGCGGGGGGTCGGACACTGAAGCTTTCTTT CASSKGRGGSDTEAFF
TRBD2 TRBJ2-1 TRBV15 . TGTGCCACCAGCACTCGGCTAGCGGGAGGGATGAGCTCCTACAATGAGCAGTTCTTC CATSTRLAGGMSSYNEQFF
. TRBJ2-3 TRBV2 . TGTGCCAGCAGTGCCGGGGGGCTCTACACAGATACGCAGTATTTT CASSAGGLYTDTQYF
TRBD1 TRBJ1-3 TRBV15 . TGTGCCACCAGCCCCCAGGGGGTGATTGGGAACACCATATATTTT CATSPQGVIGNTIYF
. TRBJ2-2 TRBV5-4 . TGTGCCAGCAGCTTGAAAGGGAGTCCTTCCACCGGGGAGCTGTTTTTT CASSLKGSPSTGELFF
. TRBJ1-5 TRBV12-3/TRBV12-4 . TGTGCCAGCAGTTTAGGGCCGTATCAGCCCCAGCATTTT CASSLGPYQPQHF
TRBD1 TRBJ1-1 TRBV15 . TGTGCCACCAGCAAAATGGGACAGGGGAAGACTGAAGCTTTCTTT CATSKMGQGKTEAFF
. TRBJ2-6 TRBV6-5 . TGTGCCAGCACCCCCGACAGCTCTGGGGCCAACGTCCTGACTTTC CASTPDSSGANVLTF
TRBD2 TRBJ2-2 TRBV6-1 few TGTGCCAGCAGTGGGCTAGCGGGGCGGAACACCGGGGAGCTGTTTTTT CASSGLAGRNTGELFF
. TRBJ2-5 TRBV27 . TGTGCCAGCAGTTTCAACCCCTTTTCGGCCCAGTACTTC CASSFNPFSAQYF
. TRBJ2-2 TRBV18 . TGTGCCAGCTCACCACTAGGACAAATGAACACCGGGGAGCTGTTTTTT CASSPLGQMNTGELFF
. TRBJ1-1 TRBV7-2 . TGTGCCAGCAGCTTAAATCAGGTTCCCCTTACTGAAGCTTTCTTT CASSLNQVPLTEAFF
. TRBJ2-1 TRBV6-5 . TGTGCCAGCAGAGACAGGTGGGATAATGAGCAGTTCTTC CASRDRWDNEQFF
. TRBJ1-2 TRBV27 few TGTGCCAGCAGTCTACAGGGTAGAGGTGACTATGGCTACACCTTC CASSLQGRGDYGYTF
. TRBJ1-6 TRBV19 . TGTGCCAGTAGTATTGGATTGGTTTCAGGATACGATTCACCCCTCCACTTT CASSIGLVSGYDSPLHF
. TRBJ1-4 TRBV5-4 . TGTGCCAGCAGCTCGGCGGGGACAACTAATGAAAAACTGTTTTTT CASSSAGTTNEKLFF
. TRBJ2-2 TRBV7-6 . TGTGCCAGCAGCCGCCGGGACATTAACACCGGGGAGCTGTTTTTT CASSRRDINTGELFF
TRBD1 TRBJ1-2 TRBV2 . TGTGCCAGCAAGAGCGGGACAGGGCGCGTCTATGGCTACACCTTC CASKSGTGRVYGYTF
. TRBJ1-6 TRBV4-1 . TGCGCCAGCAGCCAAGAAGGTGGGCAGAATAATTCACCCCTCCACTTT CASSQEGGQNNSPLHF
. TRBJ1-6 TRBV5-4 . TGTGCCAGCAGCGCGGGCATAAGCTCCTATAATTCACCCCTCCACTTT CASSAGISSYNSPLHF
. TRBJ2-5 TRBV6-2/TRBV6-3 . TGTGCCAGCAGTTACTCGAATCGGGTGGGGAGGACCGAGACCCAGTACTTC CASSYSNRVGRTETQYF
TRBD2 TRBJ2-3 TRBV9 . TGTGCCAGCAGCGTAGCCCGAACTAGCGGGGGTGTATATACGCAGTATTTT CASSVARTSGGVYTQYF
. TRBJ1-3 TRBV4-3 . TGCGCCAGCAGCCAAGCGGGAGGAAACACCATATATTTT CASSQAGGNTIYF
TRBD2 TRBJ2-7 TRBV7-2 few TGTGCCAGCAGCTCATTAGGACTAGCGGGGGCCTACGAGCAGTACTTC CASSSLGLAGAYEQYF
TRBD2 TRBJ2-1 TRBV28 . TGTGCCAGCACCGGGACTAGCGGGAGGGTTAATGAGCAGTTCTTC CASTGTSGRVNEQFF
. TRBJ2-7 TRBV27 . TGTGCCAGCAGTTCGGGACACGGAACCTACGAGCAGTACTTC CASSSGHGTYEQYF
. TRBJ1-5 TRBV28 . TGTGCCAGCAGCAGTAGAGCCCCGGGGGGAAATCAGCCCCAGCATTTT CASSSRAPGGNQPQHF
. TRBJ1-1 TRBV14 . TGTGCCAGCAGCCAAGATATGAGAGCGAACACTGAAGCTTTCTTT CASSQDMRANTEAFF
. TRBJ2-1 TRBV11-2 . TGTGCCAGCAGCTCAGAGGGGCTCTTGGATGAGCAGTTCTTC CASSSEGLLDEQFF
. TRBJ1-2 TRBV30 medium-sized TGTGCCTGGAGCCTCGGACAGAAGGGCTACACCTTC CAWSLGQKGYTF
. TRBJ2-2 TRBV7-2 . TGTGCCAGCAGCTTAGGACGGAGGGCAACCGGGGAGCTGTTTTTT CASSLGRRATGELFF
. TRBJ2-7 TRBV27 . TGTGCCAGCAGTTTATCGCCGGGGGGCCCTGATGAGCAGTACTTC CASSLSPGGPDEQYF
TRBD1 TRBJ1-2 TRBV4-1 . TGCGCCAGCAGCCAGAACCGGGACAGGACATTCGGCTACACCTTC CASSQNRDRTFGYTF
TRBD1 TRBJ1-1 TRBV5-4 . TGTGCCAGCAGCGGGGGACAGTACACTGAAGCTTTCTTT CASSGGQYTEAFF
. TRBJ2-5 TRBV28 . TGTGCCAGCAAGAGGGAACCAACGCAAGAGACCCAGTACTTC CASKREPTQETQYF
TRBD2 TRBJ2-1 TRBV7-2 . TGTGCCAGCAGCTATGATACTAGCGGTACCTACAATGAGCAGTTCTTC CASSYDTSGTYNEQFF